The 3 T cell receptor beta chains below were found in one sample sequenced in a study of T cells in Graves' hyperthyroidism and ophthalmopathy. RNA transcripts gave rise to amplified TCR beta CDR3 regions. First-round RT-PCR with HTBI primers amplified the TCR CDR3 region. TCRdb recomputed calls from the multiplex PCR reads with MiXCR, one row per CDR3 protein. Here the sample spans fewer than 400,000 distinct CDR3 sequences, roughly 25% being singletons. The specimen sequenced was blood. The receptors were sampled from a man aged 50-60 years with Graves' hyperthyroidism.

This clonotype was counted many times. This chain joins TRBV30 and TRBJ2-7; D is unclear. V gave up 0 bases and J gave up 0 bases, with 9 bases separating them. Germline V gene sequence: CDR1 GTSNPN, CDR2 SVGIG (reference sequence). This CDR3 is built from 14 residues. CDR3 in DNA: TGTGCCTGGAGTGTGGGTCAGGACTCCTACGAGCAGTACTTC. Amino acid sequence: CAWSVGQDSYEQYF.

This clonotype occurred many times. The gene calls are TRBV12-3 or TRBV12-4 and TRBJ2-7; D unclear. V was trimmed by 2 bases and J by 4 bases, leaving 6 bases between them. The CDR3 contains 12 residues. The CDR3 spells CASSLNKYEQYF. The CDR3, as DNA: TGTGCCAGCAGTTTAAATAAGTACGAGCAGTACTTC.

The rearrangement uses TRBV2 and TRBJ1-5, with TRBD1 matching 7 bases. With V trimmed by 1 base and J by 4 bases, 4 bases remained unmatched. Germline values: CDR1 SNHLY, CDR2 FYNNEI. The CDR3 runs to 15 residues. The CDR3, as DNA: TGTGCCAGCAGTGAAGTACAGGGGTCAAATCAGCCCCAGCATTTT. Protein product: CASSEVQGSNQPQHF.